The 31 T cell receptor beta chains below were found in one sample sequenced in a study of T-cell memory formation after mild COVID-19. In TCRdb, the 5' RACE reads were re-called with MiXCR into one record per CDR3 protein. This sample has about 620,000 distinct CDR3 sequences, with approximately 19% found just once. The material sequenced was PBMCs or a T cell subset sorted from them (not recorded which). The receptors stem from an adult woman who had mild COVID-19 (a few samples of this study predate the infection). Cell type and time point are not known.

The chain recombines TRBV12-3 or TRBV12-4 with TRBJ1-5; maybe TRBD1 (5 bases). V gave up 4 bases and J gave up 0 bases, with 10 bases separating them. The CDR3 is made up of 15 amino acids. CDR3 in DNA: TGTGCCAGCAGTTCCCAGGGCAGTAGCAATCAGCCCCAGCATTTT. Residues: CASSSQGSSNQPQHF.

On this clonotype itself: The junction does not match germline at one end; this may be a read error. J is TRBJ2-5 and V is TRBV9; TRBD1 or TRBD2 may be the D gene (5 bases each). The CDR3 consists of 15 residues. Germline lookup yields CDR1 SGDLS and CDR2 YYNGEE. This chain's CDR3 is CSSSASHGTGKTQYF. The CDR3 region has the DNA TGTTCCAGCAGCGCCTCTCATGGGACGGGGAAGACCCAGTACTTC. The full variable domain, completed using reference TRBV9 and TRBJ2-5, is DSGVTQTPKHLITATGQRVTLRCSPRSGDLSVYWYQQSLDQGLQFLIQYYNGEERAKGNILERFSAQQFPDLHSELNLSSLELGDSALYFCSSSASHGTGKTQYFGPGTRLLVL.

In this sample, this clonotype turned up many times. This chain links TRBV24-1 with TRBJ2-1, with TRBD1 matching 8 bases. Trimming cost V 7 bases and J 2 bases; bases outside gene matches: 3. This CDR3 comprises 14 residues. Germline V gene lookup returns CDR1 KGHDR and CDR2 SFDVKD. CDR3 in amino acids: CATRAGGAYNEQFF. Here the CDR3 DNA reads TGTGCCACCAGAGCAGGGGGCGCCTACAATGAGCAGTTCTTC.

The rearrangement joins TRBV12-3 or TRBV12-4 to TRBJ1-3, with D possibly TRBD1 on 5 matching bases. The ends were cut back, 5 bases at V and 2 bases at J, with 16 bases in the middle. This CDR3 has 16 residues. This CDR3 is CASSPQGTLAGNTIYF. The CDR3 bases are TGTGCCAGCAGTCCTCAGGGTACTTTGGCTGGAAACACCATATATTTT.

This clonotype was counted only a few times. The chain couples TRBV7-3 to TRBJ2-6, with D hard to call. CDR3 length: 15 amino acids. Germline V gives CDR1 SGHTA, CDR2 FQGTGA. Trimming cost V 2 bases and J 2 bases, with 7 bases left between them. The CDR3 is CASSLDGAGANVLTF. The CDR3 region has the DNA TGTGCCAGCAGCTTAGATGGAGCTGGGGCCAACGTCCTGACTTTC. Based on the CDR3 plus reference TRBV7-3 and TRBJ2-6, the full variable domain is GAGVSQTPSNKVTEKGKYVELRCDPISGHTALYWYRQSLGQGPEFLIYFQGTGAADDSGLPNDRFFAVRPEGSVSTLKIQRTERGDSAVYLCASSLDGAGANVLTFGAGSRLTVL.

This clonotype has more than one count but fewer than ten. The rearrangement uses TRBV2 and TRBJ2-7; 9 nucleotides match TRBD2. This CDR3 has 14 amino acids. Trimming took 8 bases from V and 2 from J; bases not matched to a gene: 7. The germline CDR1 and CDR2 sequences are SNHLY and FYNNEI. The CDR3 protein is CASQGLAYTYEQYF. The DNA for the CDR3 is TGTGCCAGCCAGGGACTAGCCTACACCTACGAGCAGTACTTC.

The CDR3 coding sequence is TGCAGTGCCACTTATCCGACAGGGGGATACGAGCAGTACTTC. Its protein is CSATYPTGGYEQYF. The rearrangement joins TRBV20-1 to TRBJ2-7, with TRBD1 matching over 9 bases. Trimming cost V 6 bases and J 4 bases; bases outside gene matches: 10. CDR3 size: 14 residues. The germline CDR1 and CDR2 sequences are DFQATT and SNEGSKA (reference sequence).

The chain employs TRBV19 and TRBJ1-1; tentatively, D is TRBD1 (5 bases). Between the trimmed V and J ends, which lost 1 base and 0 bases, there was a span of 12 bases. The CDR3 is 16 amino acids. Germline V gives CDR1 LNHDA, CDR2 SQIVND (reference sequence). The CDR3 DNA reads TGTGCCAGTAGTATAGGAGGGGCCCGCATGAACACTGAAGCTTTCTTT. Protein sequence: CASSIGGARMNTEAFF.

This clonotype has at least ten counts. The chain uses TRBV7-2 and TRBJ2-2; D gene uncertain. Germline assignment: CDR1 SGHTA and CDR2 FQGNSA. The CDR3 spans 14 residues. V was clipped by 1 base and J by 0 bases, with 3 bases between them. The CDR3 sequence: CASSLDPNTGELFF. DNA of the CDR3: TGTGCCAGCAGCTTAGACCCGAACACCGGGGAGCTGTTTTTT.

The CDR3 spells CASSQTVGNEQFF. CDR3 sequence (DNA): TGCGCCAGCAGCCAAACCGTGGGGAATGAGCAGTTCTTC. This chain links TRBV4-1 with TRBJ2-1; D uncertain. Germline values: CDR1 MGHRA, CDR2 YSYEKL. The V gene lost 2 bases and the J gene lost 7 bases, with 9 bases spanning the gap. CDR3 size: 13 residues.

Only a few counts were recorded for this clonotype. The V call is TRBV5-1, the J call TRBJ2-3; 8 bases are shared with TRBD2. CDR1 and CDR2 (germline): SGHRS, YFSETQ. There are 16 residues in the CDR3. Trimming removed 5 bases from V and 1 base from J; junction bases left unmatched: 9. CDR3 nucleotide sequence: TGCGCCAGCAGGTTACCGGGACTAGGAGGCACAGATACGCAGTATTTT. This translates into CASRLPGLGGTDTQYF.

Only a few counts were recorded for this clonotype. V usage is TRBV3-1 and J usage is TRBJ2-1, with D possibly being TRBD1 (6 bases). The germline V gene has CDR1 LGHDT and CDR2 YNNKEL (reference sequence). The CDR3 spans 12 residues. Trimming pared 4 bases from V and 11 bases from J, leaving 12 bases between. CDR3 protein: CASSLDRNKQFF. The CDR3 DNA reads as TGTGCCAGCAGCCTCGACAGGAACAAGCAGTTCTTC.

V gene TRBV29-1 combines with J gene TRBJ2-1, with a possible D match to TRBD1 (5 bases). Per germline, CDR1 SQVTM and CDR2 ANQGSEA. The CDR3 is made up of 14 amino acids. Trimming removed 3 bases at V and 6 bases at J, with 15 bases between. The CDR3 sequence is CSVELSRAGNEQFF. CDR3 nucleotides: TGCAGCGTTGAGTTGAGCAGGGCCGGCAATGAGCAGTTCTTC.

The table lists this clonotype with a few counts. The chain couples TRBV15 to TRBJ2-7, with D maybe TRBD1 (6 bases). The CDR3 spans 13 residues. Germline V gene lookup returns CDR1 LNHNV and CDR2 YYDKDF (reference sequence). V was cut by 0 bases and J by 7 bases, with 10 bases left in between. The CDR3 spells CATSRDLGTEQYF. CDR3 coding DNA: TGTGCCACCAGCAGAGATCTGGGGACAGAGCAGTACTTC.

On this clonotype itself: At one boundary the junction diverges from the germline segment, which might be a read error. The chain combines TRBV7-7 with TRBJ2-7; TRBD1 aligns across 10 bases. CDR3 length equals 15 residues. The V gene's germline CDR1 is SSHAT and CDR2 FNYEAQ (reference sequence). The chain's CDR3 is CASSLGTGDYNEQYF. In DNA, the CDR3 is TGTGCTAGCAGCTTAGGGACAGGGGATTACAACGAGCAGTACTTC.

CDR3 residues: CSARAPTGYGYTF. CDR3 nucleotides: TGCAGTGCTAGAGCCCCCACGGGGTATGGCTACACCTTC. This sequence joins TRBV20-1 and TRBJ1-2, with no clear D. The germline V gene encodes CDR1 DFQATT and CDR2 SNEGSKA (reference sequence). Between the trimmed V and J ends, which lost 1 base and 5 bases, there was a span of 11 bases. The CDR3 sequence is 13 residues long.

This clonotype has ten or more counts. CDR3 nucleotide sequence: TGCGCCAGCAGCTTCCAAAAGGGAGCTAGCGGGAGAGACACCGGGGAGCTGTTTTTT. This codes for CASSFQKGASGRDTGELFF. This sequence joins TRBV5-1 and TRBJ2-2; 10 positions match TRBD2. V dropped 2 bases and J dropped 3; count of bases not matched to a gene: 13. The CDR3 loop spans 19 amino acids. CDR1 and CDR2 from the germline V gene are SGHRS and YFSETQ.

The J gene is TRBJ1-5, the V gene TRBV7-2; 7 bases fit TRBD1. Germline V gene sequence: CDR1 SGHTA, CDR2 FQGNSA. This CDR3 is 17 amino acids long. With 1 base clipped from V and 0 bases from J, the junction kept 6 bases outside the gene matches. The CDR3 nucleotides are TGTGCCAGCAGCTTAGTTGGCAGGGGGTATAGCAATCAGCCCCAGCATTTT. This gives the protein CASSLVGRGYSNQPQHF.

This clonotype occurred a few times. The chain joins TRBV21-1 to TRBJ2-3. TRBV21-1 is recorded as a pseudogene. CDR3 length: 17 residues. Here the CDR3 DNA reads TGTGCCAGCAGCAAGGGGTGTCGGAATCCTAGCACAGATACGCAGTATTTT. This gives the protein CASSKGCRNPSTDTQYF.

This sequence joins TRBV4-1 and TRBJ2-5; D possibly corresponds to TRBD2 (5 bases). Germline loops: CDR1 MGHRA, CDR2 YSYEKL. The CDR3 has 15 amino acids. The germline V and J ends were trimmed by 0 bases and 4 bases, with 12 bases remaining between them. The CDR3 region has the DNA TGCGCCAGCAGCCAAGACGAGGGAGAACCAGAGACCCAGTACTTC. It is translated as CASSQDEGEPETQYF.

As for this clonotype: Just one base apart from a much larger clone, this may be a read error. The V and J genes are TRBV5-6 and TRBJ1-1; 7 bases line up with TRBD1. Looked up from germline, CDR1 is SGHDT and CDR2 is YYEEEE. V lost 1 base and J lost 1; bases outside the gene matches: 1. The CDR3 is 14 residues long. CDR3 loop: CASSLKGANTEAFF. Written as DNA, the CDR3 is TGTGCCAGCAGCTTGAAGGGGGCGAACACTGAAGCTTTCTTT.

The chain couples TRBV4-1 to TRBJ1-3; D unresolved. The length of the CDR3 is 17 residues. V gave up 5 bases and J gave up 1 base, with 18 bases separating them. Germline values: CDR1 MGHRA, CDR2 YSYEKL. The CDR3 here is CASSTVVTNPSGNTIYF. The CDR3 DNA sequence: TGCGCCAGCAGCACAGTGGTAACCAACCCATCTGGAAACACCATATATTTT.

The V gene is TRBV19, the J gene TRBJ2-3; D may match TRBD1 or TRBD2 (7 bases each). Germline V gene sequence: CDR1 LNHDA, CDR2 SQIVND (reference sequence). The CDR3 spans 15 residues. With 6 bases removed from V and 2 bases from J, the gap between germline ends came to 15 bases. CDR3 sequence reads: CASSPGGGITDTQYF. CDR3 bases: TGTGCCAGTAGCCCAGGGGGGGGCATCACAGATACGCAGTATTTT.

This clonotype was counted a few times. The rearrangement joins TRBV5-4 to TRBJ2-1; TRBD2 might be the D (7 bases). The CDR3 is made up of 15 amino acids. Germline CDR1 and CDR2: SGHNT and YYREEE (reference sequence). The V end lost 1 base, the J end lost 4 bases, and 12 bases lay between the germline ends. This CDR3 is CASSLQGRAYNEQFF. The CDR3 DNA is TGTGCCAGCAGCTTGCAGGGGAGGGCTTACAATGAGCAGTTCTTC.

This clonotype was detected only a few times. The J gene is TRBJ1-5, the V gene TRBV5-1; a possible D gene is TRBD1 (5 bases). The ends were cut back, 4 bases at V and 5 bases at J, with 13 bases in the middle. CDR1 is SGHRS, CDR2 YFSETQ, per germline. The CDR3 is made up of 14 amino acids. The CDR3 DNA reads TGCGCCAGCAGCCCACTGGGGCGAGATCAGCCCCAGCATTTT. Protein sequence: CASSPLGRDQPQHF.

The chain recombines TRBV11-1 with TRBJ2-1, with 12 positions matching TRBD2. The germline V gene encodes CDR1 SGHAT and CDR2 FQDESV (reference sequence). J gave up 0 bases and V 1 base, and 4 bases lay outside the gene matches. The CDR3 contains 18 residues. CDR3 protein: CASSLGRLAGVSYNEQFF. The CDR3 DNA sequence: TGTGCCAGCAGCTTAGGGAGACTAGCGGGAGTCTCCTACAATGAGCAGTTCTTC.

CDR3 sequence: CASGTAEETQYF. The CDR3 DNA reads as TGCGCCAGCGGGACAGCTGAGGAGACCCAGTACTTC. The V gene is TRBV5-1, the J gene TRBJ2-5; 7 bases match TRBD1. Trimming at V came to 7 bases and at J to 5 bases, leaving 5 bases not matched to a gene. Germline V gene lookup returns CDR1 SGHRS and CDR2 YFSETQ. This CDR3 comprises 12 residues.

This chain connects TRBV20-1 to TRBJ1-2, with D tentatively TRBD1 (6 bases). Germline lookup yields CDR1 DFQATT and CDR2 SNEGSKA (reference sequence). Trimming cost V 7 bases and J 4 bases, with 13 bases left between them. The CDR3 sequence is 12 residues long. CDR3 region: CSVTDSGYGYTF. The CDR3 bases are TGCAGTGTCACGGACAGTGGCTATGGCTACACCTTC.

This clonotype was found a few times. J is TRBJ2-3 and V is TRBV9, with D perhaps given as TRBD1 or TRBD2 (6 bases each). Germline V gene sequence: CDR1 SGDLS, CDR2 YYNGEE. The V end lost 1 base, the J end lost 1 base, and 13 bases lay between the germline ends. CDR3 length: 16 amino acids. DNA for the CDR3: TGTGCCAGCAGCGTATTTGCAGGGGAGGGCACAGATACGCAGTATTTT. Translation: CASSVFAGEGTDTQYF.

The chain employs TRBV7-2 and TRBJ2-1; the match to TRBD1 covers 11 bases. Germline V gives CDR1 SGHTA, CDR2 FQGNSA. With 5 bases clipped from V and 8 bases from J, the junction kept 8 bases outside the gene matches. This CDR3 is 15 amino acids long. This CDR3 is CASSPDRGQKYEQFF. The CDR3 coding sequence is TGTGCCAGCAGCCCGGACAGGGGGCAAAAGTATGAGCAGTTCTTC.

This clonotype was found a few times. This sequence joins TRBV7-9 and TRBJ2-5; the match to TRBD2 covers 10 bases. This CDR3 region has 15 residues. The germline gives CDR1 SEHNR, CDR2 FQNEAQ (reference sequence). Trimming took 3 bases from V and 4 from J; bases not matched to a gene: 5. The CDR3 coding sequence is TGTGCCAGCAGCTTCCTAGCGGGAGAGCGAGAGACCCAGTACTTC. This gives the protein CASSFLAGERETQYF.